This record looks at one TCR beta chain sequence and its context. The antigen is unknown. This sample is drawn from a study of T cell repertoires in cytomegalovirus infection. The overall study: Both recently identified HLA-C-restricted and well-studied HLA-B-restricted CMV epitopes were used in the study. Study-level results: There were HLA-C-restricted CMV-specific TCR beta clonotypes dominating the ex vivo response.

TCRdb redid the calling of the reads with MiXCR, one entry per CDR3 protein. This table has 80,000 or so distinct CDR3 sequences, 35% to 50% appearing once. There are 17 residues in the CDR3. Germline V gene lookup returns CDR1 LGHNT and CDR2 FRNRAP. Trimming removed 7 bases from V and 1 base from J; junction bases left unmatched: 11. This chain uses TRBV12-5 with TRBJ2-1, with 9 bases identical to TRBD1. The sequence was collected from a human donor in good health (CMV status not recorded). Some clones in this sample may be carry-over from other donors' samples. Sequenced here: CD8+ T cells from cultured PBMCs, sampled from culture after CMV antigen stimulation. As DNA, the CDR3 is TGTGCTAGTGCCAAGGGGGGACAGGGCCCTTCCTACAATGAGCAGTTCTTC. This gives the protein CASAKGGQGPSYNEQFF. Full variable domain (missing parts from reference TRBV12-5 and TRBJ2-1): DARVTQTPRHKVTEMGQEVTMRCQPILGHNTVFWYRQTMMQGLELLAYFRNRAPLDDSGMPKDRFSAEMPDATLATLKIQPSEPRDSAVYFCASAKGGQGPSYNEQFFGPGTRLTVL.